The next 28 T cell receptor beta chains were all read from a single sample in a study of blood T cell repertoires in COVID-19. The protocol was immunoSEQ multiplex PCR, while the TCRdb copy is restricted to in-frame clones and leaves out a portion. The table shows around 97,000 clones, with around 87% occurring only once. The specimen was peripheral blood. Every receptor here comes from a human donor in a cohort sampled during active COVID-19.

V gene TRBV7-2 combines with J gene TRBJ2-7; 7 bases fit TRBD1. The CDR3 is 15 residues long. CDR1 is SGHTA and CDR2 is FQGNSA in the germline V gene. Losses at the gene ends were 4 bases for V and 2 bases for J; bases not matched to a gene: 8. This CDR3 reads CASSSNSGTAYEQYF. DNA of the CDR3: TGTGCCAGCAGCTCGAACTCCGGGACAGCCTACGAGCAGTACTTC.

CDR3 in amino acids: CASSVEQGPTEAFF. The CDR3 region has the DNA TGTGCCAGCAGTGTGGAACAGGGGCCCACTGAAGCTTTCTTT. This chain joins TRBV11-2 and TRBJ1-1; 7 nucleotides align to TRBD1. The germline CDR1 and CDR2 sequences are SGHAT and FQNNGV. V gave up 6 bases and J gave up 4 bases; unmatched junction bases: 8. This CDR3 is 14 amino acids long.

The chain has TRBV27 and TRBJ1-5; tentatively, D is TRBD1 (5 bases). Trimming stripped 2 bases from V and 7 bases from J, with 18 bases between. Germline CDR1 reads MNHEY; CDR2 reads SMNVEV (reference sequence). The CDR3 loop spans 16 amino acids. This chain's CDR3 is CASSLGSPGGIQPQHF. The DNA for the CDR3 is TGTGCCAGCAGTTTAGGCTCCCCGGGGGGAATACAGCCCCAGCATTTT.

The chain employs TRBV18 and TRBJ2-3; TRBD1 matches at 7 bases. There are 16 residues in the CDR3. V dropped 4 bases and J dropped 7; count of bases not matched to a gene: 14. Germline V gene sequence: CDR1 KGHSH, CDR2 LQKENI. The chain's CDR3 is CASSLTRDSLKNTQYF. As DNA, the CDR3 is TGTGCCAGCTCACTTACTCGGGACAGCCTCAAAAATACGCAGTATTTT.

This clone was seen just once. CDR3 nucleotides: TGTGCCAGCAGCTTACAGCACTCCACGAGGGAGACCCAGTACTTC. Translating it yields CASSLQHSTRETQYF. This sequence joins TRBV7-2 and TRBJ2-5; D remains ambiguous. CDR3 length: 15 amino acids. Trimming cost V 2 bases and J 5 bases, with 15 bases left between them. Germline CDR1 SGHTA, CDR2 FQGNSA. The whole variable domain, remainder taken from reference TRBV7-2 and TRBJ2-5, is GAGVSQSPSNKVTEKGKDVELRCDPISGHTALYWYRQSLGQGLEFLIYFQGNSAPDKSGLPSDRFSAERTGGSVSTLTIQRTQQEDSAVYLCASSLQHSTRETQYFGPGTRLLVL.

This chain links TRBV19 with TRBJ1-5; D remains unclear. Between the trimmed V and J ends, which lost 5 bases and 3 bases, there was a span of 14 bases. Germline V gene sequence: CDR1 LNHDA, CDR2 SQIVND (reference sequence). The CDR3 is 15 residues long. The DNA of the CDR3 is TGTGCCAGTAGTGCCCCCGGGTCTCCCAATCAGCCCCAGCATTTT. Amino acids: CASSAPGSPNQPQHF.

The V and J genes are TRBV27 and TRBJ2-5; 11 nucleotides align to TRBD1. CDR1 MNHEY and CDR2 SMNVEV come from the germline V gene (reference sequence). The CDR3 spans 15 residues. V lost 9 bases, J lost 4 bases, and 10 bases stayed unmatched. The CDR3 here is CASFKRDRGGETQYF. CDR3 DNA sequence: TGTGCCAGTTTTAAACGGGACAGGGGGGGAGAGACCCAGTACTTC.

The chain recombines TRBV15 with TRBJ2-7; D uncertain. Germline V gene lookup returns CDR1 LNHNV and CDR2 YYDKDF (reference sequence). V was cut by 0 bases and J by 2 bases, with 8 bases left in between. There are 14 residues in the CDR3. DNA of the CDR3: TGTGCCACCAGCAGAGATATCTCTACCTACGAGCAGTACTTC. Translated: CATSRDISTYEQYF.

The chain is built from TRBV4-2 and TRBJ1-5; 11 nucleotides align to TRBD1. This CDR3 spans 17 amino acids. After removal of 5 bases from V and 3 bases from J, the junction contained 9 bases not matched to a gene. In germline, CDR1 is LGHNA, CDR2 YNFKEQ. In DNA, the CDR3 is TGTGCCAGCAGCTACTATGCGGGACAGGGGGACAATCAGCCCCAGCATTTT. Translating gives CASSYYAGQGDNQPQHF.

The chain has TRBV6-2 or TRBV6-3 and TRBJ2-1, with TRBD2 matching 7 bases. The junction had 5 bases not matched to a gene; V was cut back by 2 bases and J by 7 bases. The CDR3 covers 14 residues. Germline V gene sequence: CDR1 MNHEY, CDR2 SVGEGT. The CDR3 DNA reads TGTGCCAGCAGTTACGGCGGGAGTTTTAATGAGCAGTTCTTC. Translating it yields CASSYGGSFNEQFF.

The chain recombines TRBV2 with TRBJ2-1, with TRBD2 matching 8 bases. Germline V CDR1 and CDR2: SNHLY, FYNNEI. The CDR3 extends over 15 amino acids. The trim removed 5 bases at V and 4 bases at J, leaving 7 bases unmatched. CDR3 region: CASSPERGRYNEQFF. CDR3 nucleotide sequence: TGTGCCAGCAGTCCGGAGCGGGGGCGATACAATGAGCAGTTCTTC.

The chain couples TRBV20-1 to TRBJ2-7; D is undetermined. V shed 3 bases and J shed 0 bases, with 15 bases lying between them. The CDR3 has 15 residues. Germline CDR1 and CDR2: DFQATT and SNEGSKA (reference sequence). CDR3 nucleotide sequence: TGCAGTGCTAGTGCCGACACGTTAATCTCCTACGAGCAGTACTTC. Translation: CSASADTLISYEQYF.

This rearrangement joins TRBV7-9 to TRBJ2-2, with D perhaps matching TRBD1 (5 bases). CDR3 length equals 15 residues. Germline V lookup: CDR1 SEHNR, CDR2 FQNEAQ (reference sequence). Trimming removed 5 bases at V and 0 bases at J, with 10 bases between. The CDR3 nucleotides read TGTGCCAGCAGCGGGGCGGTGGCGAACACCGGGGAGCTGTTTTTT. Encoded protein: CASSGAVANTGELFF.

V gene TRBV14 combines with J gene TRBJ1-1; TRBD1 matches at 8 bases. Germline V lookup: CDR1 SGHDN, CDR2 FVKESK. With V trimmed by 3 bases and J by 10 bases, 4 bases remained unmatched. This CDR3 has 12 residues. In DNA form, the CDR3 reads TGTGCCAGCAGCCAGACAGGGGCCGGAGCTTTCTTT. Protein sequence: CASSQTGAGAFF.

The gene calls are TRBV7-2 and TRBJ1-3, with a weak D call TRBD1 (6 bases). V was trimmed by 5 bases and J by 4 bases, leaving 15 bases between them. The CDR3 is 15 amino acids. Germline V gives CDR1 SGHTA, CDR2 FQGNSA. CDR3 DNA: TGTGCCAGCAGCCTCCAGACAGGCACGGGAAACACCATATATTTT. It codes for CASSLQTGTGNTIYF. Full variable domain (rest looked up from reference TRBV7-2 and TRBJ1-3): GAGVSQSPSNKVTEKGKDVELRCDPISGHTALYWYRQSLGQGLEFLIYFQGNSAPDKSGLPSDRFSAERTGGSVSTLTIQRTQQEDSAVYLCASSLQTGTGNTIYFGEGSWLTVV.

The CDR3 DNA is TGTGCCAGCAGTTTATTCGGGACAGGGGGCTCGTACACCGGGGAGCTGTTTTTT. Residues: CASSLFGTGGSYTGELFF. The gene calls are TRBV28 and TRBJ2-2, with 12 nucleotides matching TRBD1. From germline, CDR1 is MDHEN and CDR2 SYDVKM. J lost 3 bases, V lost 1 base, and 6 bases had no gene match. This CDR3 has 18 amino acids. Full variable domain (rest looked up from reference TRBV28 and TRBJ2-2): DVKVTQSSRYLVKRTGEKVFLECVQDMDHENMFWYRQDPGLGLRLIYFSYDVKMKEKGDIPEGYSVSREKKERFSLILESASTNQTSMYLCASSLFGTGGSYTGELFFGEGSRLTVL.

The V call is TRBV7-9, the J call TRBJ2-7; D remains unclear. Germline CDR1 SEHNR, CDR2 FQNEAQ (reference sequence). The CDR3 totals 13 residues. The germline V and J ends were trimmed by 3 bases and 3 bases, with 9 bases remaining between them. The CDR3 reads CASSFGTFYEQYF. The DNA for the CDR3 is TGTGCCAGCAGCTTTGGCACCTTCTACGAGCAGTACTTC.

This rearrangement joins TRBV11-2 to TRBJ1-3, with D unclear. The CDR3 sequence is 16 residues long. The V end was cut by 5 bases, the J end by 0 bases, with 14 bases between. The germline V gene encodes CDR1 SGHAT and CDR2 FQNNGV. The CDR3, as DNA: TGTGCCAGCAGCACCCAACCCCGGAGCTCTGGAAACACCATATATTTT. The encoded protein is CASSTQPRSSGNTIYF. Supplemented by reference TRBV11-2 and TRBJ1-3, the full variable domain reads EAGVAQSPRYKIIEKRQSVAFWCNPISGHATLYWYQQILGQGPKLLIQFQNNGVVDDSQLPKDRFSAERLKGVDSTLKIQPAKLEDSAVYLCASSTQPRSSGNTIYFGEGSWLTVV.

The chain combines TRBV6-5 with TRBJ2-5; the match to TRBD1 covers 8 bases. This CDR3 spans 15 amino acids. The trim removed 5 bases at V and 1 base at J, leaving 6 bases unmatched. Germline V gene sequence: CDR1 MNHEY, CDR2 SVGAGI. CDR3 DNA sequence: TGTGCCAGCAGTCCCCTCGGACAGGGCCAAGAGACCCAGTACTTC. It codes for CASSPLGQGQETQYF.

This clone was observed a handful of times. The genes are TRBV19 and TRBJ1-5; 10 bases line up with TRBD1. Germline CDR1 LNHDA, CDR2 SQIVND (reference sequence). J gave up 6 bases and V 3 bases, and 8 bases lay outside the gene matches. The CDR3 is made up of 16 amino acids. CDR3 nucleotides: TGTGCCAGTAGTATTAGGTCGGGACAGGGGTTTCAGCCCCAGCATTTT. Protein product: CASSIRSGQGFQPQHF.

This sequence joins TRBV10-3 and TRBJ2-5; TRBD1 matches 8 bases. The CDR3 contains 15 residues. Germline V gene sequence: CDR1 ENHRY, CDR2 SYGVKD. Trimming took 2 bases from V and 3 from J; bases not matched to a gene: 5. CDR3 sequence (DNA): TGTGCCATCAGTGAGACTGGACAGGGTGAAGAGACCCAGTACTTC. Translation gives CAISETGQGEETQYF.

This chain joins TRBV7-8 and TRBJ2-2; 7 bases line up with TRBD1. The CDR3 loop spans 17 amino acids. Germline V gene data show CDR1 as SGHVS and CDR2 as FQNEAQ. Trimming took 3 bases from V and 0 from J; bases not matched to a gene: 7. The CDR3 reads CASSFPGTASNTGELFF. The CDR3 DNA reads TGTGCCAGCAGCTTCCCCGGGACAGCTTCGAACACCGGGGAGCTGTTTTTT. Full variable domain (outside the CDR3, taken from reference TRBV7-8 and TRBJ2-2): GAGVSQSPRYKVAKRGQDVALRCDPISGHVSLFWYQQALGQGPEFLTYFQNEAQLDKSGLPSDRFFAERPEGSVSTLKIQRTQQEDSAVYLCASSFPGTASNTGELFFGEGSRLTVL.

The chain has TRBV11-3 and TRBJ1-5, with 8 bases lining up with TRBD1. The CDR3 totals 18 residues. Germline CDR1 is SGHNT and CDR2 is YENEEA. Trimming removed 5 bases from V and 5 bases from J; junction bases left unmatched: 17. The DNA for the CDR3 is TGTGCCAGCAGCCCGGTGGACAGGGACCTCTTTGGGGATCAGCCCCAGCATTTT. Protein sequence: CASSPVDRDLFGDQPQHF. Filled out from reference TRBV11-3 and TRBJ1-5, the complete variable domain reads EAGVVQSPRYKIIEKKQPVAFWCNPISGHNTLYWYLQNLGQGPELLIRYENEEAVDDSQLPKDRFSAERLKGVDSTLKIQPAELGDSAVYLCASSPVDRDLFGDQPQHFGDGTRLSIL.

The chain links TRBV12-3 or TRBV12-4 to TRBJ2-5; 8 nucleotides agree with TRBD1. This CDR3 is 13 amino acids long. V lost 5 bases and J lost 3; bases outside the gene matches: 2. DNA of the CDR3: TGTGCCAGCAGTAACAGGGGGGAAGAGACCCAGTACTTC. Translating it yields CASSNRGEETQYF.

This rearrangement joins TRBV5-4 to TRBJ2-1; 11 positions agree with TRBD2. This CDR3 comprises 16 residues. Trimming at V came to 4 bases and at J to 3 bases, leaving 6 bases not matched to a gene. The germline gives CDR1 SGHNT, CDR2 YYREEE (reference sequence). In DNA form, the CDR3 reads TGTGCCAGCAGCCCCGCGACTAGCGGGGTCTACAATGAGCAGTTCTTC. Residues: CASSPATSGVYNEQFF.

The gene calls are TRBV28 and TRBJ2-7; TRBD2 matches at 8 bases. The V gene's germline CDR1 is MDHEN and CDR2 SYDVKM. The CDR3 contains 19 residues. Losses at the gene ends were 6 bases for V and 4 bases for J; bases not matched to a gene: 23. CDR3 sequence reads: CASSSSLFGGVSRRYEQYF. In DNA form, the CDR3 reads TGTGCCAGCAGCAGTTCCCTTTTCGGGGGGGTGTCTCGGCGATACGAGCAGTACTTC.

The V gene is TRBV7-8, the J gene TRBJ2-3, with a weak D call TRBD1 (6 bases). V lost 1 base, J lost 3 bases, and 14 bases lay in between. This CDR3 comprises 16 residues. In germline, CDR1 is SGHVS, CDR2 FQNEAQ. CDR3 residues: CASSLVTGHSTDTQYF. CDR3 nucleotide sequence: TGTGCCAGCAGCTTAGTTACGGGACACAGTACAGATACGCAGTATTTT. Full variable domain (missing parts from reference TRBV7-8 and TRBJ2-3): GAGVSQSPRYKVAKRGQDVALRCDPISGHVSLFWYQQALGQGPEFLTYFQNEAQLDKSGLPSDRFFAERPEGSVSTLKIQRTQQEDSAVYLCASSLVTGHSTDTQYFGPGTRLTVL.

This chain links TRBV7-2 with TRBJ2-1; 8 bases agree with TRBD1. Germline V lookup: CDR1 SGHTA, CDR2 FQGNSA. CDR3 length: 15 amino acids. Trimming took 5 bases from V and 0 from J; bases not matched to a gene: 3. In DNA form, the CDR3 reads TGTGCCAGCAGCGTACAGGGGGTCTCCTACAATGAGCAGTTCTTC. Translation: CASSVQGVSYNEQFF.